Shown below are 16 T cell receptor beta chains from a single sample sequenced in a study of OX40 agonist ivuxolimab in advanced cancers. Data came from immunoSEQ multiplex PCR; TCRdb stores just in-frame clones and leaves some out. The table shows 92,000 or so clones, with 75% to 90% occurring only once. Sequencing was performed on CD4+ or CD8+ T cells sorted from blood, taken in a trial of the OX40 agonist ivuxolimab. The receptors derive from an adult with an advanced solid tumor such as melanoma, head and neck, liver or kidney cancer.

J is TRBJ2-3 and V is TRBV7-9; 8 nucleotides align to TRBD1. The germline gives CDR1 SEHNR, CDR2 FQNEAQ (reference sequence). The V gene end was trimmed by 2 bases and the J gene end by 3 bases; junction bases not matched to a gene: 7. The CDR3 consists of 16 residues. For the CDR3, the DNA is TGTGCCAGCAGCTTACAGGGGGCGCTTGGTACAGATACGCAGTATTTT. Protein sequence: CASSLQGALGTDTQYF. The full variable domain, rest sourced from reference TRBV7-9 and TRBJ2-3, is DTGVSQNPRHKITKRGQNVTFRCDPISEHNRLYWYRQTLGQGPEFLTYFQNEAQLEKSRLLSDRFSAERPKGSFSTLEIQRTEQGDSAMYLCASSLQGALGTDTQYFGPGTRLTVL.

A single count supports this clone. The chain employs TRBV12-5 and TRBJ2-7, with unresolved D. Trimming cost V 2 bases and J 3 bases, with 5 bases left between them. This CDR3 is 12 amino acids long. Per germline, CDR1 LGHNT and CDR2 FRNRAP. DNA for the CDR3: TGTGCTAGTGGTTTGTTTAACTACGAGCAGTACTTC. Protein: CASGLFNYEQYF.

The chain joins TRBV19 to TRBJ1-1, with D uncertain. Germline V gene sequence: CDR1 LNHDA, CDR2 SQIVND (reference sequence). The CDR3 is 13 residues long. V was clipped by 5 bases and J by 0 bases, with 7 bases between them. The CDR3 nucleotides are TGTGCCAGTAGTCCTTATATGAACACTGAAGCTTTCTTT. This encodes CASSPYMNTEAFF.

This clone was seen just once. The CDR3 nucleotides are TGTGCCAGCAGCTCGCCCCGGCAAACCCCTACGACCCAGTACTTC. Its protein product is CASSSPRQTPTTQYF. V is TRBV7-9 and J is TRBJ2-7; D gene ambiguous. The DNA end favors TRBJ2-5, so the J call may be wrong. The CDR3 runs 15 residues. The germline V gene encodes CDR1 SEHNR and CDR2 FQNEAQ (reference sequence).

The chain couples TRBV28 to TRBJ2-2, with 9 bases matching TRBD1. Germline trimming cut 4 bases from V and 6 bases from J; bases unmatched to any gene: 3. CDR3 length: 14 amino acids. CDR1 and CDR2 (germline): MDHEN, SYDVKM. CDR3 sequence (DNA): TGTGCCAGCAGTTGGGGACAGGGAGCCGGGGAGCTGTTTTTT. Translated: CASSWGQGAGELFF.

The rearrangement links TRBV9 to TRBJ2-2; no definite D call. Germline V gives CDR1 SGDLS, CDR2 YYNGEE. The V end was cut by 4 bases, the J end by 5 bases, with 9 bases between. The CDR3 loop spans 13 amino acids. CDR3 nucleotides: TGTGCCAGCAGCCGAGGCGGAACCGGGGAGCTGTTTTTT. It specifies CASSRGGTGELFF. The variable domain in full, completed from reference TRBV9 and TRBJ2-2, reads DSGVTQTPKHLITATGQRVTLRCSPRSGDLSVYWYQQSLDQGLQFLIQYYNGEERAKGNILERFSAQQFPDLHSELNLSSLELGDSALYFCASSRGGTGELFFGEGSRLTVL.

The V and J genes are TRBV19 and TRBJ2-7; TRBD2 agrees at 9 bases. With V trimmed by 5 bases and J by 3 bases, 2 bases remained unmatched. Germline V CDR1 and CDR2: LNHDA, SQIVND (reference sequence). This CDR3 has 13 residues. The chain's CDR3 is CASSLAGSYEQYF. The CDR3 DNA is TGTGCCAGTAGTCTAGCGGGGAGCTACGAGCAGTACTTC.

CDR3 region: CASSSRSGTSGRVTDTQYF. The DNA for the CDR3 is TGTGCCAGCAGCTCCAGATCCGGGACTAGCGGGAGAGTGACAGATACGCAGTATTTT. The chain is built from TRBV11-3 and TRBJ2-3; 14 positions match TRBD2. Germline V gene sequence: CDR1 SGHNT, CDR2 YENEEA. V lost 4 bases, J lost 3 bases, and 12 bases stayed unmatched. The CDR3 has 19 amino acids.

The genes are TRBV18 and TRBJ1-1, with D possibly matching TRBD1 (6 bases). V shed 1 base and J shed 3 bases, with 15 bases lying between them. The CDR3 consists of 16 residues. Germline assignment: CDR1 KGHSH and CDR2 LQKENI. The CDR3 is CASSPRGGGRDTEAFF. CDR3 coding DNA: TGTGCCAGCTCACCACGAGGGGGAGGTCGCGACACTGAAGCTTTCTTT.

This chain connects TRBV7-9 to TRBJ2-3; D possibly corresponds to TRBD1 (8 bases). This CDR3 is built from 15 residues. Germline V lookup: CDR1 SEHNR, CDR2 FQNEAQ (reference sequence). The ends were cut back, 5 bases at V and 3 bases at J, with 15 bases in the middle. CDR3 protein: CASSPGQGGTDTQYF. As DNA, the CDR3 is TGTGCCAGCAGCCCCGGACAGGGAGGGACAGATACGCAGTATTTT.

The J gene is TRBJ1-2, the V gene TRBV5-1, with D possibly TRBD1 on 6 matching bases. V dropped 0 bases and J dropped 4 bases, with 7 bases sitting between them. The germline V gene encodes CDR1 SGHRS and CDR2 YFSETQ. CDR3 length: 13 residues. The CDR3 here is CASSLGGGYGYTF. The CDR3 DNA sequence: TGCGCCAGCAGCTTGGGAGGGGGCTATGGCTACACCTTC.

The chain couples TRBV4-2 to TRBJ1-2; D uncertain. The germline V gene has CDR1 LGHNA and CDR2 YNFKEQ. CDR3 length: 13 residues. Trimming stripped 4 bases from V and 6 bases from J, with 12 bases between. The CDR3 reads CASSPQGMDGYTF. CDR3 nucleotide sequence: TGTGCCAGCAGCCCGCAAGGGATGGATGGCTACACCTTC.

This chain connects TRBV11-3 to TRBJ2-1; 12 bases map to TRBD2. The CDR3 is made up of 17 amino acids. V was clipped by 0 bases and J by 9 bases; unmatched bases: 9. In germline, CDR1 is SGHNT, CDR2 YENEEA. CDR3 in amino acids: CASSLEVGLAGPSEQFF. CDR3 nucleotides: TGTGCCAGCAGCTTAGAAGTGGGACTAGCGGGTCCTAGTGAGCAGTTCTTC.

The chain joins TRBV18 to TRBJ2-3; D perhaps matches TRBD1 (6 bases). This CDR3 has 16 amino acids. Germline CDR1 and CDR2: KGHSH and LQKENI. V dropped 3 bases and J dropped 3 bases, with 16 bases sitting between them. This chain's CDR3 is CASSPFGTGLTDTQYF. The CDR3, as DNA: TGTGCCAGCTCACCCTTTGGTACAGGGTTGACAGATACGCAGTATTTT.

J is TRBJ2-3 and V is TRBV19, with a weak D call TRBD2 (6 bases). CDR3 length: 14 amino acids. CDR1 and CDR2 (germline): LNHDA, SQIVND (reference sequence). Trimming removed 8 bases at V and 0 bases at J, with 12 bases between. Here the CDR3 reads CASSRGLSTDTQYF. The CDR3 coding sequence is TGTGCCAGTTCAAGGGGACTCAGCACAGATACGCAGTATTTT.

This clone has just a few counts. The chain combines TRBV7-9 with TRBJ1-5; 11 bases align to TRBD1. CDR1 is SEHNR and CDR2 is FQNEAQ in the germline V gene (reference sequence). This CDR3 is 15 amino acids long. The J segment lost 7 bases and the V segment lost 5 bases, leaving 7 bases of the junction unmatched. The CDR3 sequence is CASSQEGTGGQPQHF. In nucleotides, the CDR3 is TGTGCCAGCAGCCAAGAAGGGACAGGGGGGCAGCCCCAGCATTTT.